This T cell receptor (beta chain) was obtained from a study of identical twins. Comments on this clonotype: What it binds is unknown.

Overall study results and limits: Cross-sectional statistical analysis was relied on for the conclusions, without the same donors being followed. Reduced insertions were recorded for abundant cord blood beta clonotypes, with no such pattern in memory repertoires.

Template switching added a universal primer site; cDNA carried unique molecular identifiers. MiXCR, run by TCRdb on the 5' RACE reads, gives a single entry per CDR3 protein. The table has 1.5 million or so distinct CDR3 sequences, around a third seen once. The V gene's germline CDR1 is MDHEN and CDR2 SYDVKM. Trimming took off 3 bases at V and 3 bases at J, with 12 bases between the two ends. This CDR3 comprises 14 residues. V and J are TRBV28 and TRBJ2-7; no definite D call. Sequenced: cord blood. The TCR comes from a newborn girl in good health. DNA for the CDR3: TGTGCCAGCAGTTTGGTATCGACAAACTACGAGCAGTACTTC. Protein sequence: CASSLVSTNYEQYF.